These 11 T cell receptor beta chains were all obtained from the same sample, sequenced in a study of OX40 agonist ivuxolimab in advanced cancers. This table comes from immunoSEQ multiplex PCR, and its TCRdb copy is limited to in-frame clones, with some not included. The table lists over 75,000 clones, around 90% of them singletons. Here the sequenced sample was CD4+ or CD8+ T cells sorted from blood, taken in a trial of the OX40 agonist ivuxolimab. The receptors shown here come from an adult with an advanced solid tumor such as melanoma, head and neck, liver or kidney cancer.

This clone was found a few times. The V gene is TRBV13, the J gene TRBJ1-1; D is undetermined. Germline CDR1 is PRHDT and CDR2 is FYEKMQ (reference sequence). CDR3 length: 15 residues. Trimming cost V 1 base and J 0 bases, with 9 bases left between them. The CDR3 spells CASSLVGGVNTEAFF. In DNA, the CDR3 is TGTGCCAGCAGCTTAGTAGGTGGGGTGAACACTGAAGCTTTCTTT.

The rearrangement links TRBV7-4 to TRBJ1-4; D is unclear. Germline assignment: CDR1 SGHVT and CDR2 SQSDAQ. This CDR3 comprises 14 residues. Deletions cut 6 bases from V and 4 bases from J, with 12 bases between. DNA of the CDR3: TGTGCCAGCAGTCCGGGTGCGGGTAATGAAAAACTGTTTTTT. It encodes CASSPGAGNEKLFF.

The chain links TRBV5-4 to TRBJ2-7, with a weak D call TRBD1 (6 bases). The CDR3 is made up of 13 amino acids. Germline loops: CDR1 SGHNT, CDR2 YYREEE (reference sequence). V was clipped by 2 bases and J by 9 bases, with 15 bases between them. Here the CDR3 reads CASSFAGAPRQYF. CDR3 nucleotide sequence: TGTGCCAGCAGCTTCGCAGGGGCTCCCAGGCAGTACTTC.

The chain recombines TRBV6-1 with TRBJ1-2, with D possibly being TRBD1 (5 bases). In germline, CDR1 is MNHNS, CDR2 SASEGT. Trimming took 2 bases from V and 4 from J, leaving 14 bases between them. The CDR3 is made up of 15 amino acids. Written as DNA, the CDR3 is TGTGCCAGCAGTGAAACCCCAGGGAAAATCTATGGCTACACCTTC. Amino acids: CASSETPGKIYGYTF.

This clone was detected a few times. The chain couples TRBV5-6 to TRBJ2-1; D not resolved. This CDR3 spans 14 amino acids. From germline, CDR1 is SGHDT and CDR2 YYEEEE. Trimming cost V 6 bases and J 5 bases, with 15 bases left between them. CDR3 in DNA: TGTGCCAGCACCCTTGGATACTTCGACAATGAGCAGTTCTTC. Protein product: CASTLGYFDNEQFF.

This clone has just one count. The rearrangement links TRBV18 to TRBJ2-6; D may be TRBD1 or TRBD2 (5 bases each). Germline CDR1 is KGHSH and CDR2 is LQKENI. This CDR3 is built from 17 residues. Trimming left V 3 bases short and J 2 bases short, with 14 bases between. CDR3 region: CASSPGRATTGANVLTF. In DNA, the CDR3 is TGTGCCAGCTCACCGGGACGGGCAACCACTGGGGCCAACGTCCTGACTTTC.

The chain carries TRBV27 and TRBJ1-1, with TRBD1 as a possible D gene (5 bases). The CDR3 spans 13 residues. Germline CDR1 MNHEY, CDR2 SMNVEV (reference sequence). Trimming left V 3 bases short and J 6 bases short, with 11 bases between. The CDR3 reads CASSLWGSAEAFF. In DNA, the CDR3 is TGTGCCAGCAGTTTGTGGGGGTCGGCTGAAGCTTTCTTT.

The V and J genes are TRBV29-1 and TRBJ2-3, with 7 bases matching TRBD2. Trimming at V came to 4 bases and at J to 3 bases, leaving 7 bases not matched to a gene. There are 14 residues in the CDR3. Germline CDR1 is SQVTM and CDR2 is ANQGSEA. CDR3 loop: CSVATSVGTDTQYF. CDR3 DNA sequence: TGCAGCGTTGCCACTAGCGTGGGGACAGATACGCAGTATTTT.

This clone appeared once. The genes are TRBV28 and TRBJ2-2; D uncertain. The germline V and J ends were trimmed by 5 bases and 4 bases, with 8 bases remaining between them. The germline gives CDR1 MDHEN, CDR2 SYDVKM. The CDR3 loop spans 13 amino acids. CDR3 loop: CASSKRSTGELFF. As DNA, the CDR3 is TGTGCCAGCAGTAAGCGCTCCACCGGGGAGCTGTTTTTT.

This chain uses TRBV10-1 with TRBJ1-5; D may be TRBD1 (5 bases). V lost 2 bases and J lost 5, with 10 bases in between. Germline V gene sequence: CDR1 WNHNN, CDR2 SYGVQD (reference sequence). The CDR3 covers 14 residues. The CDR3 region is CASSEGGNDQPQHF. The CDR3 DNA sequence: TGCGCCAGCAGTGAGGGGGGTAACGATCAGCCCCAGCATTTT.

The V call is TRBV28, the J call TRBJ2-5; maybe TRBD2 (5 bases). V was trimmed by 8 bases and J by 5 bases, leaving 9 bases between them. The CDR3 loop spans 11 amino acids. From germline, CDR1 is MDHEN and CDR2 SYDVKM. The CDR3 coding sequence is TGTGCCAGCGGGAGCGCTGAGACCCAGTACTTC. The encoded protein is CASGSAETQYF.